Given below is one T cell receptor (beta chain) in context. The data derive from a study of cytotoxic CD8 clonotypes in ibrutinib-treated CLL. Study at large: Once treatment had gone on for a median of 12 months, range 6 to 36, response samples were drawn.

CDR3 size: 16 residues. Looked up from germline, CDR1 is MNHNS and CDR2 is SASEGT. Trimming shortened V by 2 bases and J by 0 bases, and 12 bases separated the two germline ends. TCRdb's copy holds only in-frame clones and misses some; the assay was immunoSEQ multiplex PCR. The data contain 250,000 to 350,000 clones, 65% to 85% of them seen just once; the ten biggest clones take up about 5.3%. The source material was PBMCs, sampled at disease progression, from a patient treated with ibrutinib. This sequence originates from a human donor with chronic lymphocytic leukemia. V and J are TRBV6-1 and TRBJ2-3; no firm D call. The CDR3 DNA follows: TGTGCCAGCAGTGAAAGGGTTCCGGCTAGCACAGATACGCAGTATTTT. Its translation is CASSERVPASTDTQYF.